This is a list of T cell receptor beta chains from one sample in a study of cytomegalovirus exposure and HLA in healthy donors. Repertoires were generated with immunoSEQ multiplex PCR, while TCRdb's copy carries only in-frame clones and drops some. The sample includes over 150,000 clones, roughly 90% seen only once; the top ten take around 20%. Input material: PBMCs. These receptors all stem from a man younger than 35 in good health and CMV-seropositive. Each CDR3 is given with its conserved first and last residue. The order of the fields is V gene, J gene, D gene, clone size, CDR3 DNA, CDR3 protein. The D gene is left open where the match is weak. Rows may omit the clone size; those that give it use once, few, many or a size class.

>TRBV30|TRBJ1-5|NA|once
TGTGCCTGGAGTCCAAGGGGGAAGGGTGGACCCCAGAGGCCAAATCAGCCCCAGCATTTT
CAWSPRGKGGPQRPNQPQHF
>TRBV5-1|TRBJ2-2|NA|many
TGCGCCAGCAGCTTAGAAGGGGAAAGCACCGGGGAGCTGTTTTTT
CASSLEGESTGELFF
>TRBV6-6|TRBJ1-4|NA|NA
TGTGCCAGCAGTTATTCTCCCGCAACTAATGAAAAACTGTTTTTT
CASSYSPATNEKLFF
>TRBV9|TRBJ2-7|TRBD2|NA
TGTGCCAGCAGCGTAGGTCATAGCGGGAGGGGCGAGCAGTACTTC
CASSVGHSGRGEQYF
>TRBV10-3|TRBJ2-7|TRBD1|once
TGTGCCATCGAAGCCGGGACAGGATCATACGAGCAGTACTTC
CAIEAGTGSYEQYF
>TRBV2|TRBJ2-1|TRBD2|NA
TGTGCCAGCGCGCCTAGCGGCCACAATGAGCAGTTCTTC
CASAPSGHNEQFF
>TRBV5-6|TRBJ2-7|TRBD1|once
TGTGCCAGCAGCTTGGGAGGGGGACAGGTCGGGCAGTACTTC
CASSLGGGQVGQYF
>TRBV29-1|TRBJ1-1|TRBD1|NA
TGCAGCGGAAACGACAGGGGCACTGAAGCTTTCTTT
CSGNDRGTEAFF
>TRBV9|TRBJ2-7|TRBD1|NA
TGTGCCAGCAGCGTAGACAGGGGGAGCTCCTACGAGCAGTACTTC
CASSVDRGSSYEQYF
>TRBV9|TRBJ2-3|NA|NA
TGTGCCAGCAGCGTAGCCCCCCGAATTAGGAGGACCGCAGATACGCAGTATTTT
CASSVAPRIRRTADTQYF
>TRBV5-4|TRBJ2-7|TRBD1|NA
TGTGCCAGCAGCACCCACCTGGGACAGGGCGTCGGGTACGAGCAGTACTTC
CASSTHLGQGVGYEQYF
>TRBV19|TRBJ2-7|TRBD2|NA
TGTGCCAGTAGTATTCGGGGGGACGAGCAGTACTTC
CASSIRGDEQYF
>TRBV7-2|TRBJ1-5|NA|NA
TGTGCCAGCAGCTTAAATATGGCAGGAGGTCAGCCCCAGCATTTT
CASSLNMAGGQPQHF
>TRBV7-9|TRBJ2-7|NA|NA
TGTGCCAGCACCCCGACTGGGTCCTACGAGCAGTACTTC
CASTPTGSYEQYF
>TRBV27|TRBJ2-1|NA|NA
TGTGCCAGCAGACCTAACACAGGGAGCTCCTACAATGAGCAGTTCTTC
CASRPNTGSSYNEQFF
>TRBV27|TRBJ2-2|NA|NA
TGTGCCAGTGGACAGTGGTTGAACACCGGGGAGCTGTTTTTT
CASGQWLNTGELFF
>TRBV2|TRBJ1-1|NA|once
TGTGCCAGCGTAGGGGGGGATGGGACTGAAGCTTTCTTT
CASVGGDGTEAFF
>TRBV2|TRBJ1-2|NA|NA
TGTGCCAGCAGTGGTGGCAGGCAGCCTCGGGGCTACACCTTC
CASSGGRQPRGYTF
>TRBV5-6|TRBJ1-1|TRBD1|NA
TGTGCCAGCAGCTACGGACAGGGATTGAACACTGAAGCTTTCTTT
CASSYGQGLNTEAFF
>TRBV18|TRBJ1-3|NA|NA
TGTGCCAGCTCACCACCGGGGAGGGGAGCTATCTCTGGAAACACCATATATTTT
CASSPPGRGAISGNTIYF
>TRBV10-3|TRBJ2-2|TRBD2|NA
TGTGCCATCAGTAGACTAGCGGCGAACACCGGGGAGCTGTTTTTT
CAISRLAANTGELFF
>TRBV9|TRBJ2-1|TRBD2|NA
TGTGCCAGCAGCGTAGCCCCTCTGACTAGCCGGGGGAGTAATGAGCAGTTCTTC
CASSVAPLTSRGSNEQFF
>TRBV30|TRBJ2-3|NA|NA
TGTGCCTGGAGCGGAGGGACAGATACGCAGTATTTT
CAWSGGTDTQYF
>TRBV25-1|TRBJ1-2|NA|NA
TGTGCCAGCAGTGACAGGGTTAACTATGGCTACACCTTC
CASSDRVNYGYTF
>TRBV25-1|TRBJ1-1|NA|NA
TGTGCCACCGGGGGACGAGGGAGCACTGAAGCTTTCTTT
CATGGRGSTEAFF
>TRBV7-2|TRBJ1-1|NA|NA
TGTGCCAGCAGCTCCTGGCAGAACACTGAAGCTTTCTTT
CASSSWQNTEAFF
>TRBV7-9|TRBJ1-1|TRBD1|NA
TGTGCCAGCAGCTTGGACAGGGAGGAAGCTTTCTTT
CASSLDREEAFF
>TRBV10-3|TRBJ2-7|TRBD1|NA
TGTGCCATCAGTGAGGGACAGGGATACTACGAGCAGTACTTC
CAISEGQGYYEQYF
>TRBV5-1|TRBJ2-3|TRBD2|NA
TGCGCCAGCAGCTTGGTTAAGGGCGGGGGGCCGGATACGCAGTATTTT
CASSLVKGGGPDTQYF